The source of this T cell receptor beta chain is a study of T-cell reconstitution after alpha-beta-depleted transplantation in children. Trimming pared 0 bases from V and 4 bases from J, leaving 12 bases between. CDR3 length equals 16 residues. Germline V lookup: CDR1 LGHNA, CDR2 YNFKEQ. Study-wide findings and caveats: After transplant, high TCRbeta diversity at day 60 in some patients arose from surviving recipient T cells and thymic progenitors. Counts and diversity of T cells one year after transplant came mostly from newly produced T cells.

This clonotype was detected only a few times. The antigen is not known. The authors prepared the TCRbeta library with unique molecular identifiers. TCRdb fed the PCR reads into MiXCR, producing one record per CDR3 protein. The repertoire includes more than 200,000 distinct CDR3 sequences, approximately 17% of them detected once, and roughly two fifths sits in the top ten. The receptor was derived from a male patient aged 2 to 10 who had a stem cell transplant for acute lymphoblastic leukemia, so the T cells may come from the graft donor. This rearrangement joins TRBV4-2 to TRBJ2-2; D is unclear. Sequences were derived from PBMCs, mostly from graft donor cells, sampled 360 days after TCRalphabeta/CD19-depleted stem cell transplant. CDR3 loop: CASSQEVRGFTGELFF. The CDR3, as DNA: TGTGCCAGCAGCCAAGAAGTTCGTGGGTTCACCGGGGAGCTGTTTTTT.